This TCR beta chain was identified during a study of chemoradiotherapy in HPV16-positive cancers. About this clone: Its antigen is still unknown.

Overall study findings and caveats: Only a couple of HPV16-positive patients supplied the functional HPV-specificity definition.

Clones were read by immunoSEQ multiplex PCR, and TCRdb kept only the in-frame ones, dropping some. Among approximately 13,000 clones listed, over 85% were seen once. Trimming removed 4 bases at V and 9 bases at J, with 10 bases between. Germline V CDR1 and CDR2: SNHLY, FYNNEI. The CDR3 is 13 residues long. Repertoires were sampled repeatedly during chemoradiotherapy. The chain combines TRBV2 with TRBJ1-6; D is undetermined. The sample was tumor tissue, taken from a patient who underwent chemoradiotherapy. The TCR was taken from a human donor with HPV-associated anogenital cancer. CDR3 nucleotides: TGTGCCAGCAGTGCTAGAACGGCTTCACCCCTCCACTTT. Its translation: CASSARTASPLHF. Combining the CDR3 with reference TRBV2 and TRBJ1-6 gives the whole variable domain EPEVTQTPSHQVTQMGQEVILRCVPISNHLYFYWYRQILGQKVEFLVSFYNNEISEKSEIFDDQFSVERPDGSNFTLKIRSTKLEDSAMYFCASSARTASPLHFGNGTRLTVT.